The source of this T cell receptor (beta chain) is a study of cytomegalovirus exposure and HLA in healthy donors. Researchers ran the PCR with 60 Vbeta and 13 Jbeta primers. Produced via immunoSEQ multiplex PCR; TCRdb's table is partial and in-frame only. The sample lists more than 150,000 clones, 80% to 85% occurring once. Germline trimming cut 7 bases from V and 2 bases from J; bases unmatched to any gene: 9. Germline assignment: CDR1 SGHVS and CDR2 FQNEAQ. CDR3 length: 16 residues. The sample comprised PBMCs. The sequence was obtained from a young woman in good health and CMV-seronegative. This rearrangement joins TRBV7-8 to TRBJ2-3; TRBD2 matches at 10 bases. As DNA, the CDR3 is TGTGCCAGCACCCATCCCGGGACTAGCGTCACAGATACGCAGTATTTT. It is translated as CASTHPGTSVTDTQYF.